This entry lists 14 T cell receptor beta chains sequenced from one sample in a study of T cells expressing NK-cell markers. One entry per CDR3 protein, without DNA, is what TCRdb gives after re-calling the 5' RACE reads. This table holds about 260,000 distinct CDR3 sequences. Specimen: blood T cells: a sorted CD56 or NKG2C T cell subset, CD4+ or CD8+ T cells, or bulk PBMC T cells (not recorded which). Receptors were obtained from a young man in good health.

This chain links TRBV2 with TRBJ1-4; the TCRdb D gene call, TRBD1, has no DNA to confirm it. CDR3 length: 12 amino acids. From germline, CDR1 is SNHLY and CDR2 FYNNEI. This CDR3 is CAGHRGSEKLFF.

The chain employs TRBV5-5 and TRBJ1-2; TCRdb returns TRBD1, unconfirmable since there is no DNA. From germline, CDR1 is SGHKS and CDR2 YYEKEE (reference sequence). This CDR3 has 15 amino acids. CDR3 sequence reads: CASSPGAGANYGYTF. Based on the CDR3 plus reference TRBV5-5 and TRBJ1-2, the full variable domain is DAGVTQSPTHLIKTRGQQVTLRCSPISGHKSVSWYQQVLGQGPQFIFQYYEKEERGRGNFPDRFSARQFPNYSSELNVNALLLGDSALYLCASSPGAGANYGYTFGSGTRLTVV.

The rearrangement joins TRBV29-1 to TRBJ2-3; TCRdb proposes TRBD1, but this gene call is untestable without DNA. Germline lookup yields CDR1 SQVTM and CDR2 ANQGSEA. The CDR3 spans 14 residues. CDR3 amino acids: CSVAVGQSTDTQYF.

The V gene is TRBV20-1, the J gene TRBJ2-1; TCRdb's D call, TRBD2, is unchecked because there is no DNA. The CDR3 is made up of 14 amino acids. Per germline, CDR1 DFQATT and CDR2 SNEGSKA (reference sequence). The CDR3 region is CSASRSGSTNEQFF.

The chain joins TRBV18 to TRBJ2-1; lacking DNA, the TRBD2 call made by TCRdb goes unchecked. In germline, CDR1 is KGHSH, CDR2 LQKENI. CDR3 length equals 17 residues. The CDR3 reads CASSPPLIGTSYNEQFF.

The chain carries TRBV20-1 and TRBJ1-2. Per germline, CDR1 DFQATT and CDR2 SNEGSKA (reference sequence). This CDR3 spans 13 amino acids. The CDR3: CSARDEVNYGYTF.

V gene TRBV14 combines with J gene TRBJ1-1; TCRdb reports TRBD1, a call that lacks DNA to check it against. This CDR3 is 16 amino acids long. CDR1 and CDR2 (germline): SGHDN, FVKESK. CDR3: CASSQVLLGVNTEAFF.

The J gene is TRBJ2-3, the V gene TRBV4-3. Germline V gene data show CDR1 as LGHNA and CDR2 as YSLEER. The CDR3 has 16 amino acids. The CDR3 sequence is CASSQAVLRMTDTQYF.

V is TRBV12-3 or TRBV12-4 and J is TRBJ2-3; TCRdb lists TRBD2, though no DNA is available to test this call. CDR3 length: 15 amino acids. The CDR3 protein is CASSFAGLTTDTQYF.

This rearrangement joins TRBV7-9 to TRBJ1-5; TCRdb's D gene call, TRBD1, goes unchecked for lack of DNA. This CDR3 has 13 amino acids. From germline, CDR1 is SEHNR and CDR2 FQNEAQ (reference sequence). The CDR3: CASSGTLDQPQHF.

V usage is TRBV27 and J usage is TRBJ2-1. The CDR3 sequence is 12 residues long. Germline V gene lookup returns CDR1 MNHEY and CDR2 SMNVEV (reference sequence). The CDR3 sequence: CASSPAYNEQFF.

V usage is TRBV20-1 and J usage is TRBJ1-6. The germline V gene has CDR1 DFQATT and CDR2 SNEGSKA (reference sequence). CDR3 size: 16 residues. The CDR3 sequence is CSARRRVGNYNSPLHF.

V is TRBV15 and J is TRBJ2-1. This CDR3 has 16 residues. From germline, CDR1 is LNHNV and CDR2 YYDKDF (reference sequence). The CDR3 region is CATSRDGSSGDNEQFF.

V and J are TRBV7-8 and TRBJ1-3; the D gene TCRdb calls, TRBD1, cannot be checked with no DNA. Germline CDR1 SGHVS, CDR2 FQNEAQ. The CDR3 is 17 amino acids. This CDR3 is CASSFRIPEAFGNTIYF.